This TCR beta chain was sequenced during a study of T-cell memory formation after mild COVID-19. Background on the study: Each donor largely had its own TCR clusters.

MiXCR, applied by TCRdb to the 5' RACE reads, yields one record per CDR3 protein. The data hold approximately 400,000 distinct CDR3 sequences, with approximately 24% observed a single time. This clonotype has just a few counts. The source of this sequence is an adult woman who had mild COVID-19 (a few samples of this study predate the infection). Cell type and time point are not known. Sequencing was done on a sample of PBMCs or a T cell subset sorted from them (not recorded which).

The CDR3 protein is CASSLGQGMENTF. Here the CDR3 DNA reads TGCGCCAGCAGCTTGGGACAGGGTATGGAGAACACCTTC. This chain joins TRBV5-1 and TRBJ1-2; 7 nucleotides agree with TRBD1. CDR3 size: 13 residues. Trimming at V came to 0 bases and at J to 12 bases, leaving 8 bases not matched to a gene. The germline V gene encodes CDR1 SGHRS and CDR2 YFSETQ.